The clone carrying this T cell receptor beta chain was seen ten or more times. The antigen remains undetermined. The sample comes from a study of Graves' ophthalmopathy and Graves' hyperthyroidism. Notes on the study in general: Ophthalmopathy progression predictions by the model showed approximately 75% specificity and about 70% sensitivity.

TCR beta CDR3 amplification used RNA transcripts. The authors performed first-round RT-PCR with HTBI primers and then a second-round multiplex PCR. TCRdb recomputed calls from the multiplex PCR reads with MiXCR, one row per CDR3 protein. The sample includes hundreds of thousands of distinct CDR3 sequences, 21% of them seen just once. The sequenced material came from peripheral blood. This receptor was identified in a woman in her late teens or twenties with stable Graves' hyperthyroidism.

The CDR3 is CASSERRGTDSPLHF. The CDR3 nucleotides are TGTGCCAGCAGTGAGCGCAGGGGTACAGATTCACCCCTCCACTTT. The chain couples TRBV2 to TRBJ1-6; perhaps TRBD1 as D (6 bases). Trimming left V 3 bases short and J 8 bases short, with 14 bases between. CDR3 length equals 15 residues. CDR1 SNHLY and CDR2 FYNNEI come from the germline V gene.